The T cell receptor (beta chain) described here comes from a study of cytotoxic CD8 clonotypes in ibrutinib-treated CLL. Points from the study as a whole: The study found baseline clonality above age-matched healthy donors, tracking circulating CD8+ T-cell counts.

On this clone: As yet, its antigen is unknown.

Clones were sequenced by immunoSEQ multiplex PCR, and TCRdb holds only the in-frame ones, with some missing. The table records roughly 51,000 clones, 53% of them present only once. CDR3 length: 16 residues. The germline CDR1 and CDR2 sequences are SNHLY and FYNNEI. Trimming removed 6 bases from V and 2 bases from J, with 20 bases in between. The sequence derives from a human donor with chronic lymphocytic leukemia. This chain joins TRBV2 and TRBJ2-7; the D gene is possibly TRBD2 (6 bases). The sequenced sample was PBMCs, obtained after 12 months of ibrutinib treatment. In DNA form, the CDR3 reads TGTGCCAGCAGGCTACTAGCCGGGAGCGGCCCCTACGAGCAGTACTTC. The encoded protein is CASRLLAGSGPYEQYF. Supplemented by reference TRBV2 and TRBJ2-7, the full variable domain reads EPEVTQTPSHQVTQMGQEVILRCVPISNHLYFYWYRQILGQKVEFLVSFYNNEISEKSEIFDDQFSVERPDGSNFTLKIRSTKLEDSAMYFCASRLLAGSGPYEQYFGPGTRLTVT.